What follows is one T cell receptor beta chain and its context. As yet, its antigen is unknown. The data were taken from a study of CD8 T cells in ankylosing spondylitis. Study-level results: For ankylosing spondylitis blood, a TCR beta motif of 8 or 9 highly homologous variants appeared characteristic. Earlier reports found some motif variants in synovial fluid and blood in reactive arthritis.

Germline lookup yields CDR1 LGHDT and CDR2 YNNKEL (reference sequence). The CDR3 has 14 amino acids. Deletions cut 4 bases from V and 3 bases from J, with 12 bases between. Quantitative 5'-RACE with molecular barcodes produced the TCR beta libraries. TCRdb re-called the 5' RACE reads with MiXCR, one entry per CDR3 protein. The table records under 850,000 distinct CDR3 sequences, around 17% of them present only once. The chain couples TRBV3-1 to TRBJ1-2, with D possibly matching TRBD1 (5 bases). Sequencing was performed on blood, either unsorted or a sorted T cell fraction (not recorded which). The clonotype was recovered from a male donor with ankylosing spondylitis. The CDR3 DNA follows: TGTGCCAGCAGCCCGGGGTTAGGGGACTATGGCTACACCTTC. Its translation: CASSPGLGDYGYTF.